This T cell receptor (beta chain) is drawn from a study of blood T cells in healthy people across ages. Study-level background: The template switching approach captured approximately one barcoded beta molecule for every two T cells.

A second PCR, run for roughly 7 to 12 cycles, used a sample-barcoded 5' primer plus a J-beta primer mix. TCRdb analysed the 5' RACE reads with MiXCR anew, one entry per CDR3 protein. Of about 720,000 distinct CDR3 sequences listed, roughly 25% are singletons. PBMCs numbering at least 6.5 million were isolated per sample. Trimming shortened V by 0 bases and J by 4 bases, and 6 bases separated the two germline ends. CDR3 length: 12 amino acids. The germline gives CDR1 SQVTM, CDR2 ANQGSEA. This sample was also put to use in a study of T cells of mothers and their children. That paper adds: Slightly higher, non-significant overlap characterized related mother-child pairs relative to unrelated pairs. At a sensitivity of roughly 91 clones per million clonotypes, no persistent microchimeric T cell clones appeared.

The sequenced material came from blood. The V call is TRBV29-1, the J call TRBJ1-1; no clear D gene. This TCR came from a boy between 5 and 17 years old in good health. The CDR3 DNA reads TGCAGCGTTGAAGACTCTCCCACTGAAGCTTTCTTT. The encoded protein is CSVEDSPTEAFF.